This entry concerns a single TCR beta chain. The junction departs from the called germline gene at one end, perhaps through a read error. A constant-region primer primed TCR beta cDNA synthesis from 450 to 550 ng of total RNA. Slightly modified ARM-PCR served as the procedure for the TCR beta libraries. These libraries came from three rounds of nested multiplex PCR. The first two PCR rounds used TRBV1-TRBV30 primers with a Cbeta primer, roughly 10 cycles each. TCRdb re-called the multiplex PCR reads through MiXCR, storing one row per CDR3 protein. This table holds about 300,000 distinct CDR3 sequences, 65% found once. The CDR3 length is 14 residues. Per germline, CDR1 SGHNT and CDR2 YENEEA. RNA isolated from unsorted whole blood supplied the blood RNA, with germline DNA also extracted. The data stem from a study of tumor-infiltrating lymphocytes in primary liver carcinoma. Study as a whole: Patients were both men and women, whose ages ran from 30 to 69 years.

The sequence derives from a man aged 40-50 years with primary liver carcinoma and hepatitis B virus infection. The chain uses TRBV11-3 and TRBJ2-2; D is ambiguous. The specimen was peripheral blood. The CDR3 nucleotides are TGTACCAGCAGCCCTGCGGCCCTCACTGGGGAGCTGTTTTTT. Its protein is CTSSPAALTGELFF. The entire variable domain, with the rest obtained from reference TRBV11-3 and TRBJ2-2, is as follows: EAGVVQSPRYKIIEKKQPVAFWCNPISGHNTLYWYLQNLGQGPELLIRYENEEAVDDSQLPKDRFSAERLKGVDSTLKIQPAELGDSAVYLCTSSPAALTGELFFGEGSRLTVL.